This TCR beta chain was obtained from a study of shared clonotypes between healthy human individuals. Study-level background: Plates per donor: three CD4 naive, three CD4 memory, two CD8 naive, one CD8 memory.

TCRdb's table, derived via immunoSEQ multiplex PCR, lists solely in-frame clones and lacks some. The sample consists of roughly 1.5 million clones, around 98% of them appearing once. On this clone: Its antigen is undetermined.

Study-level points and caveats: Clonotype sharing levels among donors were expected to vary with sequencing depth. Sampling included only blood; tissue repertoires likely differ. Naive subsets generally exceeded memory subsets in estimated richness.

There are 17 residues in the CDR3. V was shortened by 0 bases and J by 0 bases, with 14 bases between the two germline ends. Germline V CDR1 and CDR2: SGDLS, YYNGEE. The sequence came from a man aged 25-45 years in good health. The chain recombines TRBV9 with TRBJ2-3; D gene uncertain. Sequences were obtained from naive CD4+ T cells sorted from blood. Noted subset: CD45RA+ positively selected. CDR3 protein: CASSVGDAPSSTDTQYF. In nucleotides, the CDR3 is TGTGCCAGCAGCGTAGGGGATGCTCCGTCTAGCACAGATACGCAGTATTTT.